This T cell receptor (beta chain) appears in the sequencing data of a study of monozygotic twins with inflammatory bowel disease. Germline V gene sequence: CDR1 MNHEY, CDR2 SMNVEV (reference sequence). CDR3 size: 19 residues. Eight separate reactions per sample yielded the cDNA. Two nested PCRs, run for approximately 16 and 9 cycles, were applied to TCRalpha and TCRbeta cDNA. Reprocessing the 5' RACE reads, TCRdb reports a single entry for every CDR3 protein and omits DNA. The sample includes approximately 140,000 distinct CDR3 sequences. Sequenced: blood. This receptor was identified in a human donor with ulcerative colitis or Crohn's disease, or a healthy co-twin of an affected twin (not recorded which). This sequence joins TRBV27 and TRBJ1-4; TCRdb returns TRBD1, unconfirmable since there is no DNA. Here the CDR3 reads CASSLYGVRPGVRFEKLFF.